Below, one T cell receptor (beta chain) is given with its context. Healthy bone marrow donors formed the donor group. These data belong to a study of cytomegalovirus exposure and HLA in healthy donors. PCR primers comprised 60 Vbeta and 13 Jbeta primers. Profiled with immunoSEQ multiplex PCR; TCRdb holds only in-frame clones, not every one. Among about 120,000 clones listed, 70% were seen once. The sample consisted of PBMCs. This receptor was taken from a man between 25 and 39 years old in good health and CMV-seropositive.

CDR3 in amino acids: CASSATADRAYEQYF. The CDR3, as DNA: TGTGCCAGCAGTGCCACGGCAGACAGGGCCTACGAGCAGTACTTC. V and J are TRBV27 and TRBJ2-7; TRBD1 matches at 7 bases. Per germline, CDR1 MNHEY and CDR2 SMNVEV (reference sequence). The CDR3 has 15 residues. J lost 2 bases, V lost 5 bases, and 9 bases had no gene match.